The 13 T cell receptor beta chains reported below all come from one sample, sequenced in a study of beta chain features in type 1 diabetes. The study, taken as a whole, reports: For Type 1 diabetes patients, all four CD4+ subsets carried TCRB CDR3s that were moderately but significantly shorter.

Expressed TCRB transcripts were sequenced, since all the RNA that had been isolated was reverse transcribed. TCRdb keeps only in-frame clones here, not all; method: immunoSEQ multiplex PCR. The repertoire consists of 45,000 to 60,000 clones, with around 40% occurring once and the leading ten covering around 0.13%. Their specific antigens are unknown. Sequencing was done on a sample of stem cell memory CD4+ T cells from blood. Receptor source: a young man with type 1 diabetes.

The chain employs TRBV4-1 and TRBJ1-5, with TRBD1 identical over 9 bases. The CDR3 length is 14 residues. CDR1 MGHRA and CDR2 YSYEKL come from the germline V gene. V trimming: 4 bases; J trimming: 5 bases; junction bases outside the gene matches: 3. This CDR3 reads CASSPGQGYQPQHF. In DNA form, the CDR3 reads TGCGCCAGCAGCCCGGGACAGGGCTATCAGCCCCAGCATTTT.

CDR3 sequence reads: CASTNRGTETQYF. The CDR3 DNA follows: TGTGCCAGCACAAACAGGGGGACGGAGACCCAGTACTTC. The chain uses TRBV6-6 and TRBJ2-5; TRBD1 agrees at 8 bases. J gave up 5 bases and V 7 bases, and 6 bases lay outside the gene matches. Germline V gives CDR1 MNHNY, CDR2 SVGAGI (reference sequence). The length of the CDR3 is 13 residues.

The chain links TRBV7-9 to TRBJ2-3, with a tentative D call TRBD1 (6 bases). Germline CDR1 reads SEHNR; CDR2 reads FQNEAQ (reference sequence). The CDR3 runs to 16 residues. The V and J ends lost 2 bases and 6 bases respectively, with 18 bases between them. The CDR3 sequence is CASSLKLGQQGDTQYF. CDR3 nucleotide sequence: TGTGCCAGCAGCTTAAAGTTGGGCCAGCAGGGGGATACGCAGTATTTT.

V is TRBV7-9 and J is TRBJ1-5; D call uncertain. CDR1 is SEHNR and CDR2 is FQNEAQ in the germline V gene (reference sequence). Trimming removed 6 bases at V and 0 bases at J, with 9 bases between. The CDR3 covers 14 residues. CDR3 sequence (DNA): TGTGCCAGCAGTCCTGACTATAGCAATCAGCCCCAGCATTTT. Residues: CASSPDYSNQPQHF.

In this sample, this clone turned up a few times. The chain recombines TRBV28 with TRBJ2-5, with D possibly being TRBD2 (6 bases). The CDR3 length is 16 residues. CDR1 MDHEN and CDR2 SYDVKM come from the germline V gene. V dropped 1 base and J dropped 4 bases, with 16 bases sitting between them. CDR3 sequence reads: CASSLLGGGGRETQYF. The CDR3 nucleotides read TGTGCCAGCAGTTTATTGGGGGGTGGCGGGCGAGAGACCCAGTACTTC.

The chain carries TRBV10-3 and TRBJ2-7; D may be TRBD1 (6 bases). Germline CDR1 reads ENHRY; CDR2 reads SYGVKD. This CDR3 has 14 residues. Trimming shortened V by 2 bases and J by 2 bases, and 10 bases separated the two germline ends. CDR3 bases: TGTGCCATCAGTGAGCCGGACAGAGCCTACGAGCAGTACTTC. It translates to CAISEPDRAYEQYF.

V and J are TRBV13 and TRBJ2-6, with 13 bases matching TRBD2. The germline V gene has CDR1 PRHDT and CDR2 FYEKMQ (reference sequence). The CDR3 extends over 17 amino acids. V was clipped by 4 bases and J by 4 bases; unmatched bases: 4. CDR3 bases: TGTGCCAGCAGCTCCGGGACTAGCGGGATGGGGGCCAACGTCCTGACTTTC. It yields the protein CASSSGTSGMGANVLTF. Full variable domain (rest looked up from reference TRBV13 and TRBJ2-6): AAGVIQSPRHLIKEKRETATLKCYPIPRHDTVYWYQQGPGQDPQFLISFYEKMQSDKGSIPDRFSAQQFSDYHSELNMSSLELGDSALYFCASSSGTSGMGANVLTFGAGSRLTVL.

The chain recombines TRBV2 with TRBJ1-5; D gene uncertain. This CDR3 region has 15 residues. Germline V lookup: CDR1 SNHLY, CDR2 FYNNEI. Trimming cost V 3 bases and J 1 base, with 10 bases left between them. The DNA of the CDR3 is TGTGCCAGCAGTGATCTTGACATAAGCAATCAGCCCCAGCATTTT. Translated, it gives CASSDLDISNQPQHF. Full variable domain (missing parts from reference TRBV2 and TRBJ1-5): EPEVTQTPSHQVTQMGQEVILRCVPISNHLYFYWYRQILGQKVEFLVSFYNNEISEKSEIFDDQFSVERPDGSNFTLKIRSTKLEDSAMYFCASSDLDISNQPQHFGDGTRLSIL.

This clone was found a few times. This chain links TRBV5-5 with TRBJ1-5, with D unresolved. The CDR3 is 15 residues long. The germline V gene encodes CDR1 SGHKS and CDR2 YYEKEE (reference sequence). V was pared by 2 bases and J by 4 bases, with 13 bases between. CDR3 DNA sequence: TGTGCCAGCAGCTTTTTACCACGCGGTAATCAGCCCCAGCATTTT. Translating gives CASSFLPRGNQPQHF.

Details on this clone: Other nucleotide sequences from this sample produce the same CDR3. The chain recombines TRBV6-5 with TRBJ1-5; D unresolved. Trimming took off 5 bases at V and 4 bases at J, with 9 bases between the two ends. Germline loops: CDR1 MNHEY, CDR2 SVGAGI. CDR3 length equals 13 residues. The CDR3 region has the DNA TGTGCCAGCAGTCCGGGTGGGAATCAGCCCCAGCATTTT. As protein: CASSPGGNQPQHF.

The V gene is TRBV2, the J gene TRBJ2-4; 8 bases agree with TRBD2. Germline-derived CDR1 and CDR2 are SNHLY and FYNNEI. The V gene end was trimmed by 8 bases and the J gene end by 8 bases; junction bases not matched to a gene: 8. The CDR3 consists of 13 residues. CDR3 sequence (DNA): TGTGCCAGCGCCACGGGAGGGAAGGACATTCAGTACTTC. It codes for CASATGGKDIQYF.

The chain has TRBV14 and TRBJ1-1; tentatively, D is TRBD1 (5 bases). V lost 3 bases and J 2 bases, leaving 7 bases between the germline ends. The germline V gene encodes CDR1 SGHDN and CDR2 FVKESK. There are 13 residues in the CDR3. CDR3 region: CASSQGGNTEAFF. The CDR3 DNA sequence: TGTGCCAGCAGCCAGGGGGGAAACACTGAAGCTTTCTTT.

V and J are TRBV6-6 and TRBJ2-3; 8 positions match TRBD1. V was clipped by 6 bases and J by 3 bases; unmatched bases: 8. CDR3 length equals 15 residues. Germline CDR1 reads MNHNY; CDR2 reads SVGAGI (reference sequence). CDR3 in amino acids: CASRPRTGWTDTQYF. CDR3 nucleotides: TGTGCCAGCAGGCCAAGGACAGGGTGGACAGATACGCAGTATTTT.